The T cell receptor beta chain described here comes from a study of T cell repertoires in cytomegalovirus infection. Across the whole study: CMV infection plus the matching HLA type was flagged by public TCR beta signatures.

TCRdb re-called the reads through MiXCR, storing one row per CDR3 protein. Among about 250,000 distinct CDR3 sequences listed, 15% to 20% were seen once. In germline, CDR1 is SGHDT, CDR2 YYEEEE. The CDR3 totals 15 residues. Turning to this clonotype: One end of the junction is discordant with germline, which a read error may explain.

The receptor was derived from a human donor in good health (CMV status not recorded). Some clones in this sample may be carry-over from other donors' samples. The chain carries TRBV5-6 and TRBJ2-2; a possible D gene is TRBD2 (6 bases). The sample was CD8+ T cells from PBMCs. The CDR3 sequence is CASTLAEGWTGELFF. The CDR3 DNA sequence: TGTGCCAGCACCTTGGCGGAGGGGTGGACCGGGGAGCTGTTTTTT.